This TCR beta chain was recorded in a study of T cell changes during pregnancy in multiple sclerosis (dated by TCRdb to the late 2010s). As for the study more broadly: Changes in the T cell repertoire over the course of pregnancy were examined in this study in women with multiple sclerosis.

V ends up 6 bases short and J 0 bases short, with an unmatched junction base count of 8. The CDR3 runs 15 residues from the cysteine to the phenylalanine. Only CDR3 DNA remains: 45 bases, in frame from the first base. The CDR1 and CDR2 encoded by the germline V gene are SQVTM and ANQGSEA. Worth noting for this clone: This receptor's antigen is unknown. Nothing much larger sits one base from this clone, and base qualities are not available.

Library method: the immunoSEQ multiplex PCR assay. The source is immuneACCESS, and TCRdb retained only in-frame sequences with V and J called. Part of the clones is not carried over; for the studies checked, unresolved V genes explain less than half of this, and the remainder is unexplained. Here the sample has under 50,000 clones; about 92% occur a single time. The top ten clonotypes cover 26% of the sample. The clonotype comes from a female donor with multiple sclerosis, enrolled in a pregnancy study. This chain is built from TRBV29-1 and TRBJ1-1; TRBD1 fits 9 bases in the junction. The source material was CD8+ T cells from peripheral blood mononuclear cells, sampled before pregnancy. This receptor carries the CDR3 CSVPPGQGLNTEAFF. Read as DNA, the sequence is TGCAGCGTACCTCCGGGACAGGGTTTGAACACTGAAGCTTTCTTT.